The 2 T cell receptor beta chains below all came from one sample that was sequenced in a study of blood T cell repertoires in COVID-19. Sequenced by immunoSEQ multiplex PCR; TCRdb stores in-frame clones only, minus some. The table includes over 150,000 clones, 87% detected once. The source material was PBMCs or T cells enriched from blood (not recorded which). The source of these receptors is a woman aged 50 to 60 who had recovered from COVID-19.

The CDR3 loop reads CASSQFFRTEYMNTEAFF. CDR3 DNA sequence: TGTGCCAGCAGCCAATTCTTTCGGACAGAATACATGAACACTGAAGCTTTCTTT. The chain combines TRBV16 with TRBJ1-1; perhaps TRBD1 as D (6 bases). Per germline, CDR1 KGHSY and CDR2 FQNENV. Trimming cost V 1 base and J 0 bases, with 18 bases left between them. This CDR3 has 18 amino acids.

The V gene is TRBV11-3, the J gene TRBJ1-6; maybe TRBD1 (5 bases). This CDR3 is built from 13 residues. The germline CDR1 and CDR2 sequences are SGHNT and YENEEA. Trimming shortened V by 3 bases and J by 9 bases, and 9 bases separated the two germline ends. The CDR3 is CASSFRVGSPLHF. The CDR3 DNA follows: TGTGCCAGCAGCTTCAGGGTCGGTTCACCCCTCCACTTT.